This is a list of T cell receptor beta chains from one sample in a study of CD8 T cells in ankylosing spondylitis. TCRdb called the 5' RACE reads again in MiXCR, with one record for every CDR3 protein. The sample yields 100,000 or so distinct CDR3 sequences, about 8.3% seen once. Material for sequencing was blood, either unsorted or a sorted T cell fraction (not recorded which). The receptors stem from a male donor with ankylosing spondylitis. Each CDR3 is given with its conserved first and last residue. The D gene is left open where the match is weak. Only part of the rows carry a size: once, few, many, or a class if the clone is expanded.

CDR3aa,CDR3nt,d_gene,j_gene,abundance,v_gene
CASSPLGPSDTQYF,TGTGCCAGCAGTCCCCTCGGACCTTCCGATACGCAGTATTTT,.,TRBJ2-3,many,TRBV12-3/TRBV12-4
CASSGYNEQFF,TGTGCCAGCAGTGGATACAATGAGCAGTTCTTC,.,TRBJ2-1,few,TRBV2
CASSSRRGGSSYNEQFF,TGTGCCAGCAGTTCACGCCGGGGGGGGAGCTCCTACAATGAGCAGTTCTTC,TRBD2,TRBJ2-1,many,TRBV27
CASGLVPSIGWETQYF,TGTGCTAGTGGTTTGGTACCGTCAATAGGATGGGAGACCCAGTACTTC,.,TRBJ2-5,few,TRBV12-5
CASSLSGPEQYF,TGTGCCAGCAGCTTAAGTGGTCCCGAGCAGTACTTC,.,TRBJ2-7,.,TRBV7-9
CASTKGLAGVNEQFF,TGCGCCAGCACCAAGGGACTAGCGGGAGTAAATGAGCAGTTCTTC,TRBD2,TRBJ2-1,many,TRBV5-1
CASSWGEGATLPSQYNEQFF,TGCGCCAGCAGCTGGGGGGAGGGGGCGACCCTCCCATCGCAATACAATGAGCAGTTCTTC,.,TRBJ2-1,many,TRBV5-1
CSVLGLAGLTHEQFF,TGCAGTGTCTTGGGACTAGCGGGGCTTACCCATGAGCAGTTCTTC,TRBD2,TRBJ2-1,.,TRBV20-1
CASSQRDGLSPPLHF,TGTGCCAGCAGCCAACGGGACGGGCTCAGTCCGCCCCTCCACTTT,.,TRBJ1-6,few,TRBV3-1
CASSYLGPNQPQHF,TGTGCCAGTTCGTATTTGGGGCCCAATCAGCCCCAGCATTTT,.,TRBJ1-5,few,TRBV27
CASSLNRAHTEAFF,TGTGCCAGCAGCTTGAACAGGGCCCACACTGAAGCTTTCTTT,.,TRBJ1-1,.,TRBV5-8
CASSTGIYEQYF,TGTGCCAGCAGCACAGGGATCTACGAGCAGTACTTC,.,TRBJ2-7,many,TRBV11-2
CATQLQGVGTNEKLFF,TGTGCCACCCAACTCCAGGGGGTTGGGACTAATGAAAAACTGTTTTTT,TRBD1,TRBJ1-4,few,TRBV11-2
CATSDLRNTGELFF,TGTGCCACCAGTGACCTCAGGAACACCGGGGAGCTGTTTTTT,.,TRBJ2-2,many,TRBV24-1
CASSFGYNEQFF,TGTGCCAGCAGTTTTGGGTATAATGAGCAGTTCTTC,.,TRBJ2-1,few,TRBV12-3/TRBV12-4
CASGLSRLAGGYNEQFF,TGTGCTAGTGGTTTGAGTCGACTAGCGGGAGGGTACAATGAGCAGTTCTTC,TRBD2,TRBJ2-1,.,TRBV12-5
CSARSYQSSYNEQFF,TGCAGTGCTAGATCCTACCAGAGCTCCTACAATGAGCAGTTCTTC,.,TRBJ2-1,many,TRBV20-1
CSVGTGHLYEQYF,TGCAGCGTTGGGACGGGACATCTTTACGAGCAGTACTTC,.,TRBJ2-7,.,TRBV29-1
CSAREVGLAYNEQFF,TGCAGTGCTAGGGAGGTTGGACTAGCATACAATGAGCAGTTCTTC,TRBD2,TRBJ2-1,few,TRBV20-1
CASSEREHGYEQYF,TGTGCCAGCAGCGAGCGGGAGCATGGCTACGAGCAGTACTTC,TRBD2,TRBJ2-7,few,TRBV7-6
CASSPMASSYNEQFF,TGTGCCAGCAGCCCCATGGCGAGCTCCTACAATGAGCAGTTCTTC,.,TRBJ2-1,many,TRBV7-2
CATSGLNNEQFF,TGTGCCACCAGTGGGCTGAACAATGAGCAGTTCTTC,.,TRBJ2-1,many,TRBV24-1
CASRGRGLYNEQFF,TGTGCCAGCCGGGGCAGGGGGCTCTACAATGAGCAGTTCTTC,TRBD1,TRBJ2-1,many,TRBV27
CASSLLGNTEAFF,TGTGCCAGCAGTTTATTGGGGAACACTGAAGCTTTCTTT,.,TRBJ1-1,.,TRBV27
CASEVGGSTDTQYF,TGTGCCAGTGAAGTAGGGGGGTCAACAGATACGCAGTATTTT,.,TRBJ2-3,.,TRBV3-1
CASSLEWGPNRYEQYF,TGTGCCAGCAGCTTAGAGTGGGGCCCCAACCGCTACGAGCAGTACTTC,.,TRBJ2-7,few,TRBV11-2
CASSASGTDTQYF,TGTGCCAGCAGTGCGAGCGGCACAGATACGCAGTATTTT,.,TRBJ2-3,few,TRBV2
CASSESRTLNTEAFF,TGCGCCAGCAGTGAGTCGCGGACACTGAACACTGAAGCTTTCTTT,.,TRBJ1-1,many,TRBV10-2
CASSIDAPGAALDTQYF,TGTGCCAGTAGTATAGACGCCCCTGGGGCCGCACTGGATACGCAGTATTTT,.,TRBJ2-3,.,TRBV19
CASSPGLSNTEAFF,TGTGCCAGCAGCCCCGGGTTGTCTAACACTGAAGCTTTCTTT,.,TRBJ1-1,many,TRBV7-9
CASSFPDRHSGANVLTF,TGTGCCAGCAGCTTTCCGGACAGGCACTCTGGGGCCAACGTCCTGACTTTC,TRBD1,TRBJ2-6,many,TRBV7-9
CASSKLARETQYF,TGTGCCAGCAGCAAACTAGCGCGGGAGACCCAGTACTTC,TRBD2,TRBJ2-5,.,TRBV2
CASSSSPGLKGYNEQFF,TGTGCCAGCAGCTCCTCCCCGGGCCTAAAGGGCTACAATGAGCAGTTCTTC,.,TRBJ2-1,few,TRBV11-2
CASSPGTSGRTDTQYF,TGTGCCAGCAGCCCGGGGACTAGCGGGAGGACAGATACGCAGTATTTT,TRBD2,TRBJ2-3,few,TRBV5-6
CASSLGLWAGNEQFF,TGTGCCAGCAGCTTAGGATTATGGGCGGGGAATGAGCAGTTCTTC,.,TRBJ2-1,many,TRBV7-8
CASSPWAGEAGELFF,TGTGCCAGCAGCCCATGGGCGGGAGAAGCCGGGGAGCTGTTTTTT,TRBD2,TRBJ2-2,.,TRBV11-2
CASSDDIGSQAFF,TGTGCCAGCTCTGATGACATCGGGTCCCAAGCTTTCTTT,.,TRBJ1-1,.,TRBV27
CASMERGRNQPQHF,TGTGCCAGCATGGAAAGGGGGAGAAATCAGCCCCAGCATTTT,.,TRBJ1-5,.,TRBV27
CATRKDRGNEQFF,TGTGCCACCCGTAAAGACAGGGGGAATGAGCAGTTCTTC,TRBD1,TRBJ2-1,few,TRBV24-1
CASSDRMNEQFF,TGTGCCAGCAGCGATAGAATGAATGAGCAGTTCTTC,.,TRBJ2-1,few,TRBV7-9
CASSFGGLRNEQFF,TGTGCCAGCAGCTTTGGGGGATTGAGGAATGAGCAGTTCTTC,.,TRBJ2-1,many,TRBV5-6
CASSLLSGGGTQYF,TGTGCCAGCAGCTTACTAAGCGGAGGTGGGACCCAGTACTTC,.,TRBJ2-5,.,TRBV7-9
CSARDQGAGETYEQYF,TGCAGTGCTAGAGATCAAGGGGCAGGGGAGACCTACGAGCAGTACTTC,.,TRBJ2-7,many,TRBV20-1
CSARDVGKGISNYGYTF,TGCAGTGCTAGAGATGTCGGCAAGGGTATCAGCAACTATGGCTACACCTTC,.,TRBJ1-2,few,TRBV20-1
CASSLLAGGEATQYF,TGTGCCAGCAGTTTGCTAGCGGGAGGGGAGGCTACGCAGTATTTT,TRBD2,TRBJ2-3,.,TRBV27
CASSEPREGTDTQYF,TGTGCCAGCAGTGAGCCGAGGGAGGGCACAGATACGCAGTATTTT,.,TRBJ2-3,.,TRBV28
CASSLGPTYGYTF,TGTGCCAGCAGTTTAGGGCCCACCTATGGCTACACCTTC,.,TRBJ1-2,few,TRBV27
CASSRSVTGYEEKLFF,TGTGCCAGCAGCCGAAGTGTGACAGGGTATGAAGAAAAACTGTTTTTT,TRBD1,TRBJ1-4,many,TRBV7-9
CASSLGLAGPAYEQFF,TGTGCCAGCAGTTTAGGGCTAGCGGGACCAGCCTATGAGCAGTTCTTC,TRBD2,TRBJ2-1,few,TRBV28
CASSFSDRGRGTEAFF,TGCGCCAGCAGCTTCTCGGACAGGGGGCGAGGGACTGAAGCTTTCTTT,TRBD1,TRBJ1-1,few,TRBV5-1
CASSMTSGRAETQYF,TGTGCCAGCAGTATGACTAGCGGGAGAGCAGAGACCCAGTACTTC,TRBD2,TRBJ2-5,many,TRBV12-3/TRBV12-4
CASARSSYEQYF,TGTGCCAGCGCCCGTAGCTCCTACGAGCAGTACTTC,.,TRBJ2-7,many,TRBV6-6
CASSPRLAGNTGELFF,TGTGCCAGCAGCCCCCGACTAGCGGGGAACACCGGGGAGCTGTTTTTT,TRBD2,TRBJ2-2,.,TRBV7-9
CASSSLGVGAVDTQYF,TGTGCCAGCAGCTCGCTGGGTGTGGGAGCAGTAGATACGCAGTATTTT,.,TRBJ2-3,many,TRBV12-3/TRBV12-4